The following is a T cell receptor (beta chain) sequence with its context. The CDR3 sequence is 15 residues long. Germline CDR1 SGDLS, CDR2 YYNGEE. V lost 0 bases and J 3 bases, leaving 12 bases between the germline ends. It was about 210 ng DNA, 25,000 to 35,000 T cell genomes, that sorted-subset replicate PCRs used. TCRdb's copy holds only in-frame clones and misses some; the assay was immunoSEQ multiplex PCR. The data hold about 2 million clones, with over 85% observed a single time. These data belong to a study of shared clonotypes between healthy human individuals. About the study: CD4 naive cells filled three plates per donor, CD4 memory three, CD8 naive two and CD8 memory one.

This clonotype was obtained from a man aged 18 to 30 in good health. The sequenced material came from naive CD4+ T cells sorted from blood. As to subset: CD45RA+ positively selected. The V call is TRBV9, the J call TRBJ1-1; weak D call: TRBD1 (6 bases). The CDR3: CASSVGLDRDTEAFF. Here the CDR3 DNA reads TGTGCCAGCAGCGTAGGGTTGGACAGAGACACTGAAGCTTTCTTT.